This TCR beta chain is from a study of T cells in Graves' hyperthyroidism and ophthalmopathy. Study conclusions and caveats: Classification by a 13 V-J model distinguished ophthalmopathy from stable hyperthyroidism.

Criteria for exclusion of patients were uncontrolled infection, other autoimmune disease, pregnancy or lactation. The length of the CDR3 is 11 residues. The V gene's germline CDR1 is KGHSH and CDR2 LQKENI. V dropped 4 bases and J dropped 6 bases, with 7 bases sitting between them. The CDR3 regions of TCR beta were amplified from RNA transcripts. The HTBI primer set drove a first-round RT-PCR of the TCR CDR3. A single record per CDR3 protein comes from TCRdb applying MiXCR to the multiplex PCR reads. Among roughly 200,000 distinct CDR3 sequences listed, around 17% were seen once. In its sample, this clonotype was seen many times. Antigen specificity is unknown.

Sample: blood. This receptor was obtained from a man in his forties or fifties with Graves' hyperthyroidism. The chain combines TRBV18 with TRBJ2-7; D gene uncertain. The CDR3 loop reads CASSRAAEQYF. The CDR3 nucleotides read TGTGCCAGCTCACGAGCAGCCGAGCAGTACTTC. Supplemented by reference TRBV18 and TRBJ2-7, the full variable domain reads NAGVMQNPRHLVRRRGQEARLRCSPMKGHSHVYWYRQLPEEGLKFMVYLQKENIIDESGMPKERFSAEFPKEGPSILRIQQVVRGDSAAYFCASSRAAEQYFGPGTRLTVT.